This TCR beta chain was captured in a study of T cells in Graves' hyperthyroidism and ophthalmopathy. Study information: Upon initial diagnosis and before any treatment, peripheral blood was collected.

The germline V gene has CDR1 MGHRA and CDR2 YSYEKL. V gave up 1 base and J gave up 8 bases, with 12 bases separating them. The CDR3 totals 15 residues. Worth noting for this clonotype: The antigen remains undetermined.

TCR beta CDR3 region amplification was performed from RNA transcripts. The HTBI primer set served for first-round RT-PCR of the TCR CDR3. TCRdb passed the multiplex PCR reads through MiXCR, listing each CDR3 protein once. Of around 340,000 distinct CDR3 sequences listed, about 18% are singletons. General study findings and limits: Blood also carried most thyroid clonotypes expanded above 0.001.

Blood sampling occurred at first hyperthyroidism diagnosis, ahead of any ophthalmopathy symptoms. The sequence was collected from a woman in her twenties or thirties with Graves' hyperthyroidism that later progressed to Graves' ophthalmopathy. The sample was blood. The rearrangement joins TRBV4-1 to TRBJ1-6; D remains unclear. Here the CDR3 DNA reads TGCGCCAGCAGCCAAGTAATTGGTATTCATTCACCCCTCCACTTT. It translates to CASSQVIGIHSPLHF.